The clone carrying this T cell receptor (beta chain) was counted a few times. As yet, its antigen is unknown. The sample comes from a study of cytomegalovirus exposure and HLA in healthy donors. Whole-study results and caveats: Sequencing had likely introduced a cluster of highly shared sequence variants as an artifact. Most TCR beta V segments were productive about 87% or about 30% of the time in an earlier analysis. In a later analysis, specific HLA alleles were associated with more than 15,000 TCR beta sequences at a 0.05 false discovery rate. Later genetic work tied a missense DCLRE1C variant to beta-chain V and J trimming.

This PCR relied on a set of 60 Vbeta primers and 13 Jbeta primers. Profiled with immunoSEQ multiplex PCR; TCRdb holds only in-frame clones, not every one. The sample carries under 170,000 clones, 60% to 70% recorded once. This TCR was sampled from a woman aged 60-70 years in good health and CMV-seropositive. What was sequenced was PBMCs.

The CDR3 reads CASPRTRYNEQFF. The CDR3 DNA sequence: TGTGCCAGCCCACGAACGAGGTACAATGAGCAGTTCTTC. The chain recombines TRBV7-2 with TRBJ2-1, with no clear D. The CDR3 has 13 residues. Germline V gene sequence: CDR1 SGHTA, CDR2 FQGNSA. V was clipped by 8 bases and J by 4 bases, with 12 bases between them.